What follows describes a single T cell receptor (beta chain). This sample was included in a study of shared clonotypes between healthy human individuals. Spread over ten immunoSEQ deep assay plates, unsorted PBMC DNA underwent sequencing. Using immunoSEQ multiplex PCR, the repertoire was profiled, and TCRdb retains in-frame clones only, with some absent. In the table there are 450,000 to 500,000 clones, around 80% of which are singletons. Approximately 100 million PBMCs per unsorted sample were used for genomic DNA. Sequencing was performed on PBMCs. The source is a woman between 35 and 50 years old in good health. Some clones in this sample may be carry-over from other donors' samples.

CDR3 bases: TGTGCCAGCAGCCCGCGGACAGGGGTGGGTTACGAGCAGTACTTC. Translated, it gives CASSPRTGVGYEQYF. The chain has TRBV11-3 and TRBJ2-5; 9 bases are a match to TRBD1. The J call may be faulty, since TRBJ2-7 better matches the DNA end. CDR3 length: 15 amino acids. CDR1 SGHNT and CDR2 YENEEA come from the germline V gene.